The clone carrying this TCR beta chain was counted at least ten times. Antigen: not known. UMIs were added to TCR cDNA along with a universal primer site when it was made by 5'RACE template switching. TCRdb reprocessed the 5' RACE reads with MiXCR, giving one entry per CDR3 protein. The sample records about 74,000 distinct CDR3 sequences, more than 5.5% being singletons. The data stem from a study of T cells after yellow fever vaccination. Germline CDR1 SGHAT, CDR2 FQDESV (reference sequence). V was cut by 5 bases and J by 2 bases, with 22 bases left in between. The CDR3 is made up of 18 amino acids. Study conclusions and caveats: It was a small share of clonotypes that appeared in both CD4 and CD8 compartments. Booster sampling recovered most clones from primary vaccination (nearly 98% CD4, roughly 90% CD8).

The J gene is TRBJ2-1, the V gene TRBV11-1, with a tentative D call TRBD2 (7 bases). Here the sequenced sample was CD8+ T cells sorted from PBMCs, taken about 5 days after the first yellow fever vaccination. The sequence was obtained from a man younger than 35 who received the YFV17D yellow fever vaccine. The CDR3 DNA is TGTGCCAGCAGCCCATCATTGGCCGGGGGGCGAACCTACAATGAGCAGTTCTTC. This translates into CASSPSLAGGRTYNEQFF.